The rows below give T cell receptor beta chains drawn from one sample of a study of T cell clones after liver transplantation. The method was immunoSEQ multiplex PCR; TCRdb's version includes in-frame clones alone and lacks a portion of them. The sample lists tens of thousands of clones; 85% to 95% were seen once. The material was CD4+ T cells from blood, obtained approximately 27 months after liver transplant. These receptors originate from a human patient who received a liver transplant. Some of the T cells might come from the graft donor. CDR3s include the opening cysteine and the closing phenylalanine or tryptophan. The D gene is left open where the match is weak. Clone sizes are given selectively: once, few, many, or a class where the clone is expanded.

D gene | clone size | J gene | V gene | CDR3 DNA | CDR3 protein
NA | NA | TRBJ1-3 | TRBV6-1 | TGTGCCAGCAGGGGAGGAGGAGTCTCTGGAAACACCATATATTTT | CASRGGGVSGNTIYF
TRBD2 | NA | TRBJ2-1 | TRBV7-8 | TGTGCCAGCAGCTTAAAGGTAGCGGGAGGCGAGCAGTTCTTC | CASSLKVAGGEQFF
NA | NA | TRBJ2-3 | TRBV7-2 | TGTGCCAGCAGTCCTCAGGGTGCGGATACGCAGTATTTT | CASSPQGADTQYF
NA | NA | TRBJ1-1 | TRBV5-1 | TGCGCCAGCAGCTTGGCCGGGGGAGAAGCTTTCTTT | CASSLAGGEAFF
NA | NA | TRBJ2-3 | TRBV5-1 | TGCGCCAGCAGCTTGGATACAGCGACAGATACGCAGTATTTT | CASSLDTATDTQYF
TRBD1 | NA | TRBJ2-1 | TRBV30 | TGTGCCTGGAGAGGGACAGCCAACAATGAGCAGTTCTTC | CAWRGTANNEQFF
TRBD1 | NA | TRBJ2-7 | TRBV5-1 | TGCGCCAGCAGCTACCAGACAGGGGAATCCGAGCAGTACTTC | CASSYQTGESEQYF
TRBD1 | few | TRBJ1-5 | TRBV25-1 | TGTGCCAGCAGTACAGGGGGCGCGGGCAATCAGCCCCAGCATTTT | CASSTGGAGNQPQHF
TRBD2 | NA | TRBJ2-7 | TRBV4-2 | TGTGCCAGCAGCCAACTAGCGGCCAACTCCTACGAGCAGTACTTC | CASSQLAANSYEQYF
NA | once | TRBJ1-2 | TRBV27 | TGTGCCAGCAGAGTTTCCCATGGTCATGGCTACACCTTC | CASRVSHGHGYTF
NA | NA | TRBJ1-2 | TRBV19 | TGTGCCAGTAGGGAGGGAGGGGACACTCTATATGGCTACACCTTC | CASREGGDTLYGYTF
NA | once | TRBJ2-3 | TRBV27 | TGTGCCAGCAGCCGAACGGCGGTCAGCACAGATACGCAGTATTTT | CASSRTAVSTDTQYF
NA | NA | TRBJ1-1 | TRBV2 | TGTGCCATCCAGGGGTTTCGCACTGAAGCTTTCTTT | CAIQGFRTEAFF
TRBD2 | NA | TRBJ2-1 | TRBV7-6 | TGTGCCAGCAGCCCCGGGACTAGGTCCTACAATGAGCAGTTCTTC | CASSPGTRSYNEQFF
NA | NA | TRBJ1-3 | TRBV6-1 | TGTGCCAGCAGTGAAGCGCAAGTTGCAAGAATCGGAAACACCATATATTTT | CASSEAQVARIGNTIYF
NA | NA | TRBJ2-5 | TRBV5-8 | TGTGCCAGCAGCTTGGCCGGTGAGACCCAGTACTTC | CASSLAGETQYF
TRBD2 | once | TRBJ2-1 | TRBV25-1 | TGTGCCAGCAGTGATGGACTAGCGGGCCCCTCCTACAATGAGCAGTTCTTC | CASSDGLAGPSYNEQFF
TRBD2 | NA | TRBJ2-2 | TRBV5-6 | TGTGCCAGCAGCTTGGCCGGACTAGCGGGACGGACCGGGGAGCTGTTTTTT | CASSLAGLAGRTGELFF
NA | NA | TRBJ2-2 | TRBV7-9 | TGTGCCAGCAGCTCGGTCCCCAGGACCGTCACCGGGGAGCTGTTTTTT | CASSSVPRTVTGELFF
TRBD1 | once | TRBJ1-2 | TRBV29-1 | TGCAGCGGAGGGACAGGAGGTGGCTACACCTTC | CSGGTGGGYTF
TRBD2 | NA | TRBJ2-5 | TRBV9 | TGTGCCAGCAGCCCATCTAGCGGGAGGGCCGGTGAGACCCAGTACTTC | CASSPSSGRAGETQYF
TRBD1 | NA | TRBJ1-1 | TRBV28 | TGTGCCAGCAGCCCGGACAGGGTCTTTGATATGAACACTGAAGCTTTCTTT | CASSPDRVFDMNTEAFF
NA | NA | TRBJ1-5 | TRBV19 | TGTGCCAGTAGTATTGGTCAGCGTAATCAGCCCCAGCATTTT | CASSIGQRNQPQHF
NA | NA | TRBJ1-3 | TRBV28 | TGTGCCAGCAGTCCGGGGTACAGAAACACCATATATTTT | CASSPGYRNTIYF
NA | NA | TRBJ1-4 | TRBV4-2 | TGTGCCAGCAGCCCAAGGGACGGTTTCGGGGAAAAACTGTTTTTT | CASSPRDGFGEKLFF
TRBD2 | NA | TRBJ2-7 | TRBV7-2 | TGTGCCAGCCGGGCTAGCGGGAGTAGCGAGCAGTACTTC | CASRASGSSEQYF
NA | NA | TRBJ1-2 | TRBV6-6 | TGTGCCAGCAGTCCCGCCGGGCTAAACTATGGCTACACCTTC | CASSPAGLNYGYTF
NA | NA | TRBJ1-1 | TRBV18 | TGTGCCAGTGCCAGGGAAACCCTAAGATTCACTGAAGCTTTCTTT | CASARETLRFTEAFF
TRBD2 | NA | TRBJ2-7 | TRBV2 | TGTGCCAGCAGTGAACTAGCGGGGCGGTACGAGCAGTACTTC | CASSELAGRYEQYF
NA | NA | TRBJ2-6 | TRBV19 | TGTGCCAGTACTGATCTACGGGGGGCTAGTGGGGCCAACGTCCTGACTTTC | CASTDLRGASGANVLTF
NA | NA | TRBJ1-4 | TRBV6-1 | TGTGCCAGCAGTGAAGAGGGGGTTGGGAAACTGTTTTTT | CASSEEGVGKLFF
TRBD2 | NA | TRBJ2-4 | TRBV11-3 | TGTGCCAGCAGCTTAGGCCCGGGACGGGGGACTAGCGGGGAAAACATTCAGTACTTC | CASSLGPGRGTSGENIQYF
NA | NA | TRBJ1-2 | TRBV5-1 | TGCGCCAGCAGCCCTGAGGGGTGGTCCGTCGATTACTATGGCTACACCTTC | CASSPEGWSVDYYGYTF
TRBD1 | NA | TRBJ1-1 | TRBV27 | TGTGCCAGCAGTTTATCGCCCTCGGGACAGGGTGTCACTGAAGCTTTCTTT | CASSLSPSGQGVTEAFF
NA | NA | TRBJ2-7 | TRBV5-1 | TGCGCCAGCAGCTTGCGACCCTACGAGCAGTACTTC | CASSLRPYEQYF
NA | NA | TRBJ2-5 | TRBV28 | TGTGCCAGCAGCCTGGGCAGGCAAGAGACCCAGTACTTC | CASSLGRQETQYF
NA | NA | TRBJ2-7 | TRBV5-6 | TGTGCCAGCAGCTCGATGTTTCACGAGCAGTACTTC | CASSSMFHEQYF
NA | NA | TRBJ2-7 | TRBV7-9 | TGTGCCAGCAGCTTAGCGTCGTCAGCCTACGAGCAGTACTTC | CASSLASSAYEQYF
NA | NA | TRBJ2-1 | TRBV6-5 | TGTGCCAGCAGGCACCCCGCCGGGACCAACAATGAGCAGTTCTTC | CASRHPAGTNNEQFF
TRBD2 | NA | TRBJ2-1 | TRBV11-2 | TGTGCCAGCAGCCTGGATCTAGCGGGAGGGGGAAATGAGCAGTTCTTC | CASSLDLAGGGNEQFF
NA | NA | TRBJ2-3 | TRBV5-4 | TGTGCCAGCAGCTTGGCCGGGCGGGTTGCCGTCACAGATACGCAGTATTTT | CASSLAGRVAVTDTQYF
NA | NA | TRBJ1-1 | TRBV7-8 | TGTGCCAGCAGCCCACGGGGAACTGAAGCTTTCTTT | CASSPRGTEAFF
NA | NA | TRBJ2-4 | TRBV19 | TGTGCCAGTAGTAACAGGGCCGCCAAAAACATTCAGTACTTC | CASSNRAAKNIQYF
TRBD2 | NA | TRBJ2-3 | TRBV9 | TGTGCCAGCAGCGAGGGGACTAGCGGGATGCGCACAGATACGCAGTATTTT | CASSEGTSGMRTDTQYF
TRBD2 | few | TRBJ2-1 | TRBV7-9 | TGTGCCAGCAGCCCATTCGGGACTAGCGGGACTTACAATGAGCAGTTCTTC | CASSPFGTSGTYNEQFF
TRBD1 | NA | TRBJ2-1 | TRBV15 | TGTGCCACCAGCAGAGATCGTGGGACAGGGAGGGTAGGGGCAGACAATGAGCAGTTCTTC | CATSRDRGTGRVGADNEQFF